This T cell receptor beta chain was captured in a study of T cells after somatic rescue of genetic block. The CDR3 has 15 residues. Germline V lookup: CDR1 SGHNT, CDR2 YENEEA. Unmatched junction bases numbered 3, after V lost 1 base and J lost 3 bases. Data came from immunoSEQ multiplex PCR; TCRdb stores just in-frame clones and leaves some out. The table has more than 70,000 clones, about nine tenths seen once. This receptor was taken from a woman aged 18-35 years. The sample was peripheral blood mononuclear cells (PBMCs). The V call is TRBV11-3, the J call TRBJ2-1, with 7 bases lining up with TRBD1. In nucleotides, the CDR3 is TGTGCCAGCAGCTTAGGGGACAGTTACTACAATGAGCAGTTCTTC. This codes for CASSLGDSYYNEQFF.